This T cell receptor beta chain was sequenced for a study of blood T cell repertoires in COVID-19. Overall study context: The origin of the acute and convalescent COVID-19 samples was the United States, Italy and Spain.

In the authors' workflow: Nucleated cell number was recorded as an estimate derived from reference gene primer amplification. Clones were read by immunoSEQ multiplex PCR, and TCRdb kept only the in-frame ones, dropping some. That table furnishes V, J and clone size, whereas the DNA furnished D and trimming. In the table there are approximately 200,000 clones, about 81% of which are singletons. Patients in Seattle were enrolled during active infection, then followed longitudinally. Looked up from germline, CDR1 is SGDLS and CDR2 is YYNGEE. The CDR3 is 20 residues long. The V segment lost 5 bases and the J segment 4 bases; nucleotides outside the gene matches: 21.

The TCR sequence derives from a woman older than 75 with COVID-19, enrolled during active disease. The gene calls are TRBV9 and TRBJ2-1; 10 bases fit TRBD2. The sample consisted of peripheral blood. The CDR3 region has the DNA TGTGCCAGCAGTCTTAACACCGGGGCTAGCGGGGGCCCGGCTTACAATGAGCAGTTCTTC. Protein sequence: CASSLNTGASGGPAYNEQFF.